One and the same sample provided the 13 T cell receptor beta chains below, sequenced in a study of blood T cell repertoires in COVID-19. The method was immunoSEQ multiplex PCR; TCRdb's version includes in-frame clones alone and lacks a portion of them. This table has about 53,000 clones, roughly 90% appearing once. The specimen sequenced was peripheral blood. These receptors were taken from a man older than 75 with acute or convalescent COVID-19.

The rearrangement links TRBV28 to TRBJ1-2; the D is unclear. Germline V gene sequence: CDR1 MDHEN, CDR2 SYDVKM. This CDR3 comprises 14 residues. V was cut by 6 bases and J by 0 bases, with 11 bases left in between. CDR3 nucleotide sequence: TGTGCCAGCAGCCTCAGTGGAGCTAACTATGGCTACACCTTC. Encoded protein: CASSLSGANYGYTF.

V usage is TRBV27 and J usage is TRBJ1-2, with a weak D call TRBD1 (5 bases). Germline CDR1 and CDR2: MNHEY and SMNVEV (reference sequence). Between the trimmed V and J ends, which lost 5 bases and 5 bases, there was a span of 12 bases. The CDR3 has 13 amino acids. DNA for the CDR3: TGTGCCAGCAGTCTCAGGGAACGTTATGGCTACACCTTC. It is translated as CASSLRERYGYTF.

The V gene is TRBV7-6, the J gene TRBJ2-1; TRBD2 matches at 9 bases. CDR1 is SGHVS, CDR2 FNYEAQ, per germline. The CDR3 contains 17 residues. Germline trimming cut 4 bases from V and 2 bases from J; bases unmatched to any gene: 9. DNA for the CDR3: TGTGCCAGCAGCTCCCATGGGAGCGGGGGGCCCTACAATGAGCAGTTCTTC. It is translated as CASSSHGSGGPYNEQFF.

A few counts support this clone. V is TRBV27 and J is TRBJ1-2; TRBD1 aligns across 9 bases. Germline CDR1 MNHEY, CDR2 SMNVEV (reference sequence). J was trimmed by 2 bases and V by 4 bases; bases with no gene match: 14. The CDR3 has 18 amino acids. The CDR3 DNA sequence: TGTGCCAGCAGTTCCTCCCCTTCCGGGACAGGGACGAACTATGGCTACACCTTC. As protein: CASSSSPSGTGTNYGYTF.

About this clone: Different DNA sequences within this sample yield the same CDR3. The gene calls are TRBV5-1 and TRBJ1-6, with 10 positions matching TRBD1. Trimming removed 0 bases from V and 7 bases from J; junction bases left unmatched: 4. The germline gives CDR1 SGHRS, CDR2 YFSETQ. The CDR3 sequence is 16 residues long. CDR3: CASSLGLGQGNSPLHF. DNA for the CDR3: TGCGCCAGCAGCTTGGGCCTGGGACAGGGGAATTCACCCCTCCACTTT.

This clone was counted once. The chain recombines TRBV14 with TRBJ1-6; 7 bases agree with TRBD1. The CDR3 spans 14 residues. Germline values: CDR1 SGHDN, CDR2 FVKESK. With V trimmed by 4 bases and J by 12 bases, 9 bases remained unmatched. CDR3 residues: CASSRDSIIQPLHF. The CDR3 nucleotides are TGTGCCAGCAGCCGGGACAGTATAATTCAACCCCTCCACTTT.

The genes are TRBV5-1 and TRBJ1-6, with a tentative D call TRBD1 (5 bases). V shed 3 bases and J shed 8 bases, with 15 bases lying between them. The CDR3 covers 15 residues. Germline lookup yields CDR1 SGHRS and CDR2 YFSETQ. CDR3 sequence reads: CASSSRGGMDSPLHF. The CDR3 DNA is TGCGCCAGCAGCTCCCGGGGGGGAATGGATTCACCCCTCCACTTT.

This chain links TRBV10-3 with TRBJ2-5; 7 bases align to TRBD1. The CDR3 is made up of 14 amino acids. V shed 4 bases and J 4 bases; nucleotides not matched to a gene: 6. The V gene's germline CDR1 is ENHRY and CDR2 SYGVKD. This CDR3 reads CAISARGGGETQYF. The CDR3 nucleotides are TGTGCCATCAGTGCACGAGGGGGCGGAGAGACCCAGTACTTC.

J is TRBJ2-3 and V is TRBV7-9; perhaps TRBD2 as D (7 bases). Between the trimmed V and J ends, which lost 3 bases and 4 bases, there was a span of 11 bases. This CDR3 is 14 amino acids long. Per the germline V gene, CDR1 is SEHNR and CDR2 is FQNEAQ (reference sequence). The CDR3 DNA sequence: TGTGCCAGCAGCTTGGCGGGGGCCTCAGATACGCAGTATTTT. Translated: CASSLAGASDTQYF.

This chain uses TRBV18 with TRBJ1-5; D uncertain. The germline V gene has CDR1 KGHSH and CDR2 LQKENI. The CDR3 has 13 amino acids. V shed 2 bases and J shed 7 bases, with 9 bases lying between them. This CDR3 is CASSPNTRQPQHF. As DNA, the CDR3 is TGTGCCAGCTCACCAAATACGCGACAGCCCCAGCATTTT.

The genes are TRBV4-2 and TRBJ2-3; 8 bases are shared with TRBD2. This CDR3 is 17 amino acids long. V dropped 0 bases and J dropped 1; count of bases not matched to a gene: 6. Germline V gene data show CDR1 as LGHNA and CDR2 as YNFKEQ. CDR3 bases: TGTGCCAGCAGCCAAGAGCGGAGCGGGGGAGGCACAGATACGCAGTATTTT. It yields the protein CASSQERSGGGTDTQYF.

V is TRBV5-1 and J is TRBJ2-7; the match to TRBD2 covers 9 bases. V dropped 3 bases and J dropped 4; count of bases not matched to a gene: 8. The CDR3 covers 15 residues. The germline CDR1 and CDR2 sequences are SGHRS and YFSETQ. The CDR3: CASSSSGAQHYEQYF. CDR3 in DNA: TGCGCCAGCAGCTCTAGCGGGGCCCAACATTACGAGCAGTACTTC.

V is TRBV27 and J is TRBJ2-7; 9 bases map to TRBD1. The CDR3 loop spans 14 amino acids. J was trimmed by 4 bases and V by 3 bases; bases with no gene match: 4. Germline CDR1 reads MNHEY; CDR2 reads SMNVEV (reference sequence). The chain's CDR3 is CASSLGQGNYEQYF. The CDR3 nucleotides read TGTGCCAGCAGTTTGGGACAGGGCAATTACGAGCAGTACTTC.